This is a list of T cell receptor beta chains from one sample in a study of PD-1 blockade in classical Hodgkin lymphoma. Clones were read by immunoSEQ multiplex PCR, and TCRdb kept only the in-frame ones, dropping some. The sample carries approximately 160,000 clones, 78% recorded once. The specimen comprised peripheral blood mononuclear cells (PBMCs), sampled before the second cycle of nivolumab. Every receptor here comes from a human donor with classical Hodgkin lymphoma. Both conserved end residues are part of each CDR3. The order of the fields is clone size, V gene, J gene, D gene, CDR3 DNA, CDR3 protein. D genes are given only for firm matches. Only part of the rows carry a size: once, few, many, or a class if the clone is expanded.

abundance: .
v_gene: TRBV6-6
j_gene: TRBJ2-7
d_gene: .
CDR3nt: TGTGCCAGCAGTTCCGATACTACCAGGACAGTCTACGAGCAGTACTTC
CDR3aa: CASSSDTTRTVYEQYF

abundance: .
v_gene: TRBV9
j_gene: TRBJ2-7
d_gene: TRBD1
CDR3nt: TGTGCCAGCAGCGAGGGACAGGGGTTAACCTACGAGCAGTACTTC
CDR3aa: CASSEGQGLTYEQYF

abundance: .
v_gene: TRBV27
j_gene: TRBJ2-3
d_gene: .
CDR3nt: TGTGCCAGCAGTTCTCCTTTTAGCGACTTCACAGATACGCAGTATTTT
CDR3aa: CASSSPFSDFTDTQYF

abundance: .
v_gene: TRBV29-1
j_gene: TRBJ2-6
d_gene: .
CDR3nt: TGCAGCTGTGTGGTTTCTGGGGCCAACGTCCTGACTTTC
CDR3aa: CSCVVSGANVLTF

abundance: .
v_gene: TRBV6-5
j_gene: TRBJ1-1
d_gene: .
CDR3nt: TGTGCCAGCAGTTACGGGCAAGGGTTTAGCACTGAAGCTTTCTTT
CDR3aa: CASSYGQGFSTEAFF

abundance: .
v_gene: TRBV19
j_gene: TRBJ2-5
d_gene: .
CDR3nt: TGTGCCAGTAGTTCACTACAGGGAGGGGAGACCCAGTACTTC
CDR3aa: CASSSLQGGETQYF

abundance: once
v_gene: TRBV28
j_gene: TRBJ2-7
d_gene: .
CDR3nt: TGTGCCAGCAGTTTCGTGGGTAGCTCCTACGAGCAGTACTTC
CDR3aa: CASSFVGSSYEQYF

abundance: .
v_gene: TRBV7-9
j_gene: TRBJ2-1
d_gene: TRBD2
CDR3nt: TGTGCCAGCAGCTTAGGTCTAGCGGGGAGCAATGAGCAGTTCTTC
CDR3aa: CASSLGLAGSNEQFF

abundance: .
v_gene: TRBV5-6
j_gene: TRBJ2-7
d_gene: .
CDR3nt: TGTGCCAGCAGCTTGTCCTCCGGGACGGTCTACGAGCAGTACTTC
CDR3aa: CASSLSSGTVYEQYF

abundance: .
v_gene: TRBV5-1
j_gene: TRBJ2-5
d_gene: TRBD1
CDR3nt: TGCGCCAGCAGCTTGGACAGGGGAGAGACCCAGTACTTC
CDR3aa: CASSLDRGETQYF

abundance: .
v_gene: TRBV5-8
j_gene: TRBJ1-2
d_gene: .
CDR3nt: TGTGCCAGCAGCATCGAGACAGGAACCTACACCTTC
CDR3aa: CASSIETGTYTF

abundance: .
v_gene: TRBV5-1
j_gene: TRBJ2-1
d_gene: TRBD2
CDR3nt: TGCGCCAGCAGTCGAGGACTAGCGGGGGGGCTCAATGAGCAGTTCTTC
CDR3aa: CASSRGLAGGLNEQFF

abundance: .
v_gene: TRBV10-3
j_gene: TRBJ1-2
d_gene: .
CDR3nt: TGTGCCATCAGTGAGGGACAGTCCTTTAACTATGGCTACACCTTC
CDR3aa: CAISEGQSFNYGYTF

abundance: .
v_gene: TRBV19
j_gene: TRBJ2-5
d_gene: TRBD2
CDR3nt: TGTGCCAGTAGTATGGGGGGACTAGCTCGGGAGACCCAGTACTTC
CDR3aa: CASSMGGLARETQYF

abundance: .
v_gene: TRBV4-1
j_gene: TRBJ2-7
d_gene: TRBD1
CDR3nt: TGCGCCAGCAGCCAGACTGGGACAGGGGGTCCGAACGAGCAGTACTTC
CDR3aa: CASSQTGTGGPNEQYF

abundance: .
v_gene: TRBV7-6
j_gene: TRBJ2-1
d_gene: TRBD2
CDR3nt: TGTGCCAGCAGCCTCAATAGCGGGAGTGCCTACAATGAGCAGTTCTTC
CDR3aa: CASSLNSGSAYNEQFF

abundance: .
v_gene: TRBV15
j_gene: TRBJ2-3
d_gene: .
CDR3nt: TGTGCCACCAGCAGATCCCCCACTTATACGCAGTATTTT
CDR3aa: CATSRSPTYTQYF

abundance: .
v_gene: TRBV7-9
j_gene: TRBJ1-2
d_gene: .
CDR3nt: TGTGCCAGCAGCCCCGGAGCAGGGGACTATGGCTACACCTTC
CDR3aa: CASSPGAGDYGYTF

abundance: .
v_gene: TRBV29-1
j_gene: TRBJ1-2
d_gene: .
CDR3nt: TGCAGCGGGCTATCAGGGGACTACACCTTC
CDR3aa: CSGLSGDYTF

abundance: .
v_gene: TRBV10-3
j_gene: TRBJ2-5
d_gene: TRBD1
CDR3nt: TGTGCCATCAGTTCGGACAGGGAGACGTTTCGGCAAGAGACCCAGTACTTC
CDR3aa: CAISSDRETFRQETQYF

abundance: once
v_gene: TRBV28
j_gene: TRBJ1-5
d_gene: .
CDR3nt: TGTGCCAGCAGCCCGCAACAGGGCGGGTATAGCAATCAGCCCCAGCATTTT
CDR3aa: CASSPQQGGYSNQPQHF

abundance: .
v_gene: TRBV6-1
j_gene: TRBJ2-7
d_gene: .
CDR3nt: TGTGCCAGCAGTGAAGCTTATGGTCCTACCTACGAGCAGTACTTC
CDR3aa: CASSEAYGPTYEQYF

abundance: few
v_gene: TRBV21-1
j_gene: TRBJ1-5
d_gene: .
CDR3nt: TGTGCCAGCACCAAGGGCGGGTGGGGTCAGCCCCAGCATTTT
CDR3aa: CASTKGGWGQPQHF

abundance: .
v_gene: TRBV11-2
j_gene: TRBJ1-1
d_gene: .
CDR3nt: TGTGCCAGCAGCCCACGGACAGAAATGAACACTGAAGCTTTCTTT
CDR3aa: CASSPRTEMNTEAFF

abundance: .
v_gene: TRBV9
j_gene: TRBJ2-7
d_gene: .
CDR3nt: TGTGCCAGCAGCGTAGAAGGCTACGAGCAGTACTTC
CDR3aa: CASSVEGYEQYF

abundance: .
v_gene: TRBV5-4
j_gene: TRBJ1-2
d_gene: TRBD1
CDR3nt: TGTGCCAGCAGCCCTGACAGGGCCCTGGGCTACACCTTC
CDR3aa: CASSPDRALGYTF

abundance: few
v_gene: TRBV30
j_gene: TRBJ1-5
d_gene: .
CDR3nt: TGTGCCTGGAGTGTGGGGTGGAGCAATCAGCCCCAGCATTTT
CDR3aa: CAWSVGWSNQPQHF

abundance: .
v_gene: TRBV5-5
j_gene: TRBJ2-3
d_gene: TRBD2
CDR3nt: TGTGCCAGCAGCCCACCTGGAGGGAGGGCCGTGGATACGCAGTATTTT
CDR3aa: CASSPPGGRAVDTQYF

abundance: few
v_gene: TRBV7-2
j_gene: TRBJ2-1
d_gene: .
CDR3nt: TGTGCCAGCAGCTTATATGGCCCAGGCAGCTCCTACAATGAGCAGTTCTTC
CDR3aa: CASSLYGPGSSYNEQFF

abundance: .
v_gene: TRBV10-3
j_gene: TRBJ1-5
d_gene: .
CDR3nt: TGTGCCATCAGTGAGGGCCAGGGGAATAGCAATCAGCCCCAGCATTTT
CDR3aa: CAISEGQGNSNQPQHF

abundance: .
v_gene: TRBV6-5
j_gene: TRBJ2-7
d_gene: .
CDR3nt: TGTGCCAGCAGTGTGCTGGGAGAGCAGTACTTC
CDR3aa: CASSVLGEQYF

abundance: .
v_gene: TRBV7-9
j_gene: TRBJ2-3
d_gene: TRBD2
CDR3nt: TGTGCCAGCAGCCTAGGACACCCCGGGACTAGCGGTTATACGCAGTATTTT
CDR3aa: CASSLGHPGTSGYTQYF

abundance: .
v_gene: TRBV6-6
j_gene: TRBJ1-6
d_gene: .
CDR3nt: TGTGCCAGCAGACCACAGAGCTCCTATAATTCACCCCTCCACTTT
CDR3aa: CASRPQSSYNSPLHF

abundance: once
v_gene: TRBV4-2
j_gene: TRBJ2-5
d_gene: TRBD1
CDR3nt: TGTGCCAGCAGCCAAGTTGGACAGGGCCTCCCTCAAGAGACCCAGTACTTC
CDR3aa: CASSQVGQGLPQETQYF

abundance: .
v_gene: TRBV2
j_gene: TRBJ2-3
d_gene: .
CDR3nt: TGTGCCAGCAGTGCTACAGATACGCAGTATTTT
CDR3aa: CASSATDTQYF

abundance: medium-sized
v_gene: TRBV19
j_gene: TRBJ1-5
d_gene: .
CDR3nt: TGTGCCAGTAGTATAGCACAGGGCTATCAGCCCCAGCATTTT
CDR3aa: CASSIAQGYQPQHF

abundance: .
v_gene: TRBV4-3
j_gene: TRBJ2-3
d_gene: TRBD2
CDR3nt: TGCGCCAGCAGCCAATGGACTAGCGTCGCATACGGCAGCACAGATACGCAGTATTTT
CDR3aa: CASSQWTSVAYGSTDTQYF

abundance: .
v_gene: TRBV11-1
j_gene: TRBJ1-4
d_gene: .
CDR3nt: TGTGCCAGCAGCCCGGGCCTTCGAAATGAAAAACTGTTTTTT
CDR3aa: CASSPGLRNEKLFF

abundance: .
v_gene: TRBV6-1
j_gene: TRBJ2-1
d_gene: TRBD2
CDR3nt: TGTGCCAGCAGTCTAGCGGGGGGTCACAATGAGCAGTTCTTC
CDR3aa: CASSLAGGHNEQFF

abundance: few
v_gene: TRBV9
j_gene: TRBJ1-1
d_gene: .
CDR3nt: TGTGCCAGCAGCTTCCGTGAATCCACTGAAGCTTTCTTT
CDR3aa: CASSFRESTEAFF

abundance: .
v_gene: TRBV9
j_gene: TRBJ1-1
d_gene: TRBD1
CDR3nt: TGTGCCAGCAGCGAGGGGACTTCCGGGACAGGGAATCCTGAAGCTTTCTTT
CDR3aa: CASSEGTSGTGNPEAFF

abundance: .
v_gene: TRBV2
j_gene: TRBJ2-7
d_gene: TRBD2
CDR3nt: TGTGCCAGCAGTGACCCAGCGGGAGTTTTCTACGAGCAGTACTTC
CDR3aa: CASSDPAGVFYEQYF

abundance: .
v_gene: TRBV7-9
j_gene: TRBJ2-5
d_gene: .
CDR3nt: TGTGCCAGCCGACAGGCGTCGTACCAAGAGACCCAGTACTTC
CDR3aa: CASRQASYQETQYF

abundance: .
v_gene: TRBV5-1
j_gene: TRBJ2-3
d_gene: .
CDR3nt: TGCGCCAGCAGCTTGGAAGGGAGAAGTCCCACAGATACGCAGTATTTT
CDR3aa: CASSLEGRSPTDTQYF

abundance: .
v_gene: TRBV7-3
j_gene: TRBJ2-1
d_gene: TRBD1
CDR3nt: TGTGCCAGCTCCGACAGGGGAGGCTACAATGAGCAGTTCTTC
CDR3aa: CASSDRGGYNEQFF

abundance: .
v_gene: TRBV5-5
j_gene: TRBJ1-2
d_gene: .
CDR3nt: TGTGCCAGCAGCTTTCGGGGGCCTAATGGCTACACCTTC
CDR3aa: CASSFRGPNGYTF

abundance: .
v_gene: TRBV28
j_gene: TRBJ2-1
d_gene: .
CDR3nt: TGTGCCAGCAGAACCAGGGCAGCGGGTGAGCAGTTCTTC
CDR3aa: CASRTRAAGEQFF